The next 26 T cell receptor beta chains were all read from a single sample in a study of blood T cell repertoires in COVID-19. Clones were sequenced by immunoSEQ multiplex PCR, and TCRdb holds only the in-frame ones, with some missing. This sample has some 80,000 clones; roughly 86% occur once, and the top ten carry 4.5% to 6%. Material: peripheral blood. These TCRs come from a man in his forties or fifties with active or convalescent COVID-19.

V is TRBV7-2 and J is TRBJ1-1, with D possibly matching TRBD1 (6 bases). CDR1 is SGHTA, CDR2 FQGNSA, per germline. This CDR3 comprises 15 residues. Between the trimmed V and J ends, which lost 5 bases and 3 bases, there was a span of 16 bases. DNA for the CDR3: TGTGCCAGCAGCCCCGACATTGACAGGTACACTGAAGCTTTCTTT. Protein sequence: CASSPDIDRYTEAFF.

The CDR3 protein is CASSRKTSGGFGEQFF. CDR3 nucleotides: TGCGCCAGCAGCCGCAAGACTAGCGGGGGGTTCGGTGAGCAGTTCTTC. The chain has TRBV4-3 and TRBJ2-1; the match to TRBD2 covers 13 bases. The CDR3 is 16 amino acids. Germline V CDR1 and CDR2: LGHNA, YSLEER. Losses at the gene ends were 4 bases for V and 9 bases for J; bases not matched to a gene: 9.

The V gene is TRBV2, the J gene TRBJ2-5, with D possibly TRBD2 on 5 matching bases. Germline values: CDR1 SNHLY, CDR2 FYNNEI. This CDR3 has 15 residues. The ends were cut back, 7 bases at V and 1 base at J, with 16 bases in the middle. CDR3 sequence (DNA): TGTGCCAGCAATTTAGGAGGCTATCTCCAAGAGACCCAGTACTTC. It encodes CASNLGGYLQETQYF. Using reference TRBV2 and TRBJ2-5 for the parts outside the CDR3, the full variable domain is EPEVTQTPSHQVTQMGQEVILRCVPISNHLYFYWYRQILGQKVEFLVSFYNNEISEKSEIFDDQFSVERPDGSNFTLKIRSTKLEDSAMYFCASNLGGYLQETQYFGPGTRLLVL.

The J gene is TRBJ2-1, the V gene TRBV10-1; 11 nucleotides agree with TRBD1. The CDR3 has 13 amino acids. CDR1 and CDR2 (germline): WNHNN, SYGVQD (reference sequence). J gave up 8 bases and V 8 bases, and 5 bases lay outside the gene matches. CDR3 coding DNA: TGCGCCAGCGGGGACAGGGGGAAGGATGAGCAGTTCTTC. Its translation is CASGDRGKDEQFF.

The chain carries TRBV14 and TRBJ1-6; 9 bases are shared with TRBD1. The germline gives CDR1 SGHDN, CDR2 FVKESK. Unmatched junction bases numbered 6, after V lost 8 bases and J lost 10 bases. The CDR3 is made up of 13 amino acids. The CDR3 DNA sequence: TGTGCCAGCGGGGGACAGGGACGATCACCCCTCCACTTT. Translation gives CASGGQGRSPLHF.

The chain has TRBV5-4 and TRBJ1-4, with TRBD1 matching 9 bases. The junction had 3 bases not matched to a gene; V was cut back by 6 bases and J by 6 bases. CDR1 is SGHNT, CDR2 YYREEE, per germline (reference sequence). This CDR3 has 13 residues. CDR3 sequence reads: CASKGQGDEKLFF. The CDR3 region has the DNA TGTGCCAGCAAGGGACAGGGCGATGAAAAACTGTTTTTT.

J is TRBJ2-3 and V is TRBV20-1; TRBD1 agrees at 7 bases. Germline values: CDR1 DFQATT, CDR2 SNEGSKA (reference sequence). With 3 bases clipped from V and 0 bases from J, the junction kept 18 bases outside the gene matches. The CDR3 extends over 19 amino acids. The CDR3 spells CSASSTGTTPFPSTDTQYF. In DNA, the CDR3 is TGCAGTGCTAGTTCGACAGGGACGACACCCTTCCCAAGCACAGATACGCAGTATTTT.

This clone was detected a few times. The V gene is TRBV27, the J gene TRBJ1-6; a possible D gene is TRBD1 (6 bases). This CDR3 is 15 amino acids long. V lost 3 bases and J 6 bases, leaving 12 bases between the germline ends. CDR1 MNHEY and CDR2 SMNVEV come from the germline V gene (reference sequence). This chain's CDR3 is CASSFYREGNSPLHF. The DNA for the CDR3 is TGTGCCAGCAGTTTTTACAGGGAGGGTAATTCACCCCTCCACTTT.

This clone was counted between two and nine times. The gene calls are TRBV6-1 and TRBJ2-7; possible D gene TRBD1, 6 bases. This CDR3 spans 16 amino acids. Between the trimmed V and J ends, which lost 3 bases and 0 bases, there was a span of 15 bases. CDR1 and CDR2 (germline): MNHNS, SASEGT. Here the CDR3 DNA reads TGTGCCAGCAGTGAGGGTCTTGGACAGAACTCCTACGAGCAGTACTTC. The encoded protein is CASSEGLGQNSYEQYF.

The chain combines TRBV25-1 with TRBJ2-2, with 7 bases matching TRBD1. The CDR3 runs 15 residues. Germline V lookup: CDR1 MGHDK, CDR2 SYGVNS. Trimming at V came to 6 bases and at J to 1 base, leaving 5 bases not matched to a gene. CDR3 loop: CASRKQGLNTGELFF. The CDR3 coding sequence is TGTGCCAGCAGGAAACAGGGGTTGAACACCGGGGAGCTGTTTTTT.

The chain is built from TRBV7-2 and TRBJ2-1, with 8 positions matching TRBD2. The ends lost 1 base at V and 4 bases at J; junction bases unmatched: 6. CDR3 size: 16 residues. Germline lookup yields CDR1 SGHTA and CDR2 FQGNSA. CDR3 in DNA: TGTGCCAGCAGCTTAGACGGAGCGGGGGTTTACAATGAGCAGTTCTTC. Its protein is CASSLDGAGVYNEQFF.

The gene calls are TRBV23-1 and TRBJ1-6; possible D gene TRBD1, 5 bases. TRBV23-1 is an open reading frame whose function is uncertain. Trimming cost V 6 bases and J 7 bases, with 10 bases left between them. The CDR3 totals 13 residues. CDR3 nucleotide sequence: TGCGCCAGCAGGAGGACAAGCAATTCACCCCTCCACTTT. This encodes CASRRTSNSPLHF.

The V and J genes are TRBV5-1 and TRBJ2-2, with TRBD1 matching 8 bases. The CDR3 has 15 amino acids. Germline V CDR1 and CDR2: SGHRS, YFSETQ. With 2 bases clipped from V and 1 base from J, the junction kept 1 base outside the gene matches. CDR3 nucleotide sequence: TGCGCCAGCAGCTTTGACAGGGGGAACACCGGGGAGCTGTTTTTT. It specifies CASSFDRGNTGELFF.

This sequence joins TRBV7-9 and TRBJ2-3; D is unresolved. This CDR3 region has 14 residues. Looked up from germline, CDR1 is SEHNR and CDR2 is FQNEAQ (reference sequence). V was pared by 1 base and J by 0 bases, with 5 bases between. CDR3 sequence (DNA): TGTGCCAGCAGCTTAGATTCTAGCACAGATACGCAGTATTTT. It specifies CASSLDSSTDTQYF.

The genes are TRBV3-1 (or the pseudogene TRBV3-2) and TRBJ1-1; D is unclear. Trimming removed 2 bases at V and 5 bases at J, with 9 bases between. Germline values: CDR1 LGHDT, CDR2 YNNKEL (reference sequence). The CDR3 sequence is 13 residues long. CDR3 nucleotides: TGTGCCAGCAGCCAACTAAGAGGGACTGAAGCTTTCTTT. Translation gives CASSQLRGTEAFF.

The chain recombines TRBV10-3 with TRBJ1-1; D possibly corresponds to TRBD1 (6 bases). Germline V gives CDR1 ENHRY, CDR2 SYGVKD. The CDR3 is made up of 14 amino acids. V lost 7 bases, J lost 0 bases, and 12 bases lay in between. DNA for the CDR3: TGTGCCATCACTCAGACAGGAATGAACACTGAAGCTTTCTTT. Amino acid sequence: CAITQTGMNTEAFF.

This chain joins TRBV19 and TRBJ2-2; no firm D call. CDR3 length: 14 residues. CDR1 and CDR2 (germline): LNHDA, SQIVND (reference sequence). Trimming shortened V by 5 bases and J by 3 bases, and 10 bases separated the two germline ends. CDR3 protein: CASSPFRDTGELFF. CDR3 coding DNA: TGTGCCAGTAGTCCGTTCCGGGACACCGGGGAGCTGTTTTTT. The full variable domain, its missing parts supplied by reference TRBV19 and TRBJ2-2, is DGGITQSPKYLFRKEGQNVTLSCEQNLNHDAMYWYRQDPGQGLRLIYYSQIVNDFQKGDIAEGYSVSREKKESFPLTVTSAQKNPTAFYLCASSPFRDTGELFFGEGSRLTVL.

The rearrangement uses TRBV7-9 and TRBJ2-4; 8 nucleotides line up with TRBD1. V was clipped by 5 bases and J by 6 bases; unmatched bases: 6. From germline, CDR1 is SEHNR and CDR2 FQNEAQ (reference sequence). CDR3 length equals 14 residues. The CDR3 sequence: CASSRRQGLNIQYF. CDR3 in DNA: TGTGCCAGCAGCCGCCGACAGGGGTTAAACATTCAGTACTTC.

This clone was seen more than once but under ten times. This sequence joins TRBV5-6 and TRBJ2-1; 9 nucleotides agree with TRBD2. V lost 4 bases to trimming and J lost 0 bases; unmatched junction nucleotides: 5. This CDR3 has 16 residues. Per the germline V gene, CDR1 is SGHDT and CDR2 is YYEEEE. The CDR3 DNA is TGTGCCAGCAGCGACCGACTAGCGGCCTCCTACAATGAGCAGTTCTTC. It is translated as CASSDRLAASYNEQFF.

The chain links TRBV2 to TRBJ1-4, with unresolved D. The germline V and J ends were trimmed by 6 bases and 7 bases, with 12 bases remaining between them. The germline gives CDR1 SNHLY, CDR2 FYNNEI. CDR3 size: 13 residues. DNA of the CDR3: TGTGCCAGCAGCCCTGGACTACTTGAAAAACTGTTTTTT. Translation gives CASSPGLLEKLFF. The complete variable domain, with remaining parts taken from reference TRBV2 and TRBJ1-4, reads EPEVTQTPSHQVTQMGQEVILRCVPISNHLYFYWYRQILGQKVEFLVSFYNNEISEKSEIFDDQFSVERPDGSNFTLKIRSTKLEDSAMYFCASSPGLLEKLFFGSGTQLSVL.

The chain has TRBV27 and TRBJ1-3; 8 bases map to TRBD1. V lost 4 bases to trimming and J lost 0 bases; unmatched junction nucleotides: 2. Germline loops: CDR1 MNHEY, CDR2 SMNVEV (reference sequence). The CDR3 covers 15 residues. DNA of the CDR3: TGTGCCAGCAGTTCGGACAGGGACTCTGGAAACACCATATATTTT. It is translated as CASSSDRDSGNTIYF.

The DNA for the CDR3 is TGTGCCAGCAGTGAAGGGGGCGTGAGAAGGGAGACCCAGTACTTC. As protein: CASSEGGVRRETQYF. This chain links TRBV2 with TRBJ2-5, with D possibly matching TRBD1 (5 bases). The V gene lost 1 base and the J gene lost 5 bases, with 14 bases spanning the gap. The CDR3 has 15 amino acids. CDR1 and CDR2 from the germline V gene are SNHLY and FYNNEI.

The V and J genes are TRBV7-2 and TRBJ1-4; D unresolved. This CDR3 contains 14 residues. Between the trimmed V and J ends, which lost 5 bases and 0 bases, there was a span of 7 bases. The V gene's germline CDR1 is SGHTA and CDR2 FQGNSA. This chain's CDR3 is CASSIIATNEKLFF. CDR3 nucleotide sequence: TGTGCCAGCAGCATTATTGCAACTAATGAAAAACTGTTTTTT.

This clone turned up a few times. V is TRBV4-1 and J is TRBJ2-3; D is perhaps TRBD2 (5 bases). The V and J ends lost 5 bases and 2 bases respectively, with 14 bases between them. The germline V gene has CDR1 MGHRA and CDR2 YSYEKL. CDR3 length equals 15 residues. The CDR3 nucleotides read TGCGCCAGCAGCGCCGCGGGTTTTTCCACAGATACGCAGTATTTT. Amino acids: CASSAAGFSTDTQYF.

The chain uses TRBV5-4 and TRBJ2-7, with a possible D match to TRBD2 (6 bases). V was cut by 3 bases and J by 6 bases, with 19 bases left in between. Per germline, CDR1 SGHNT and CDR2 YYREEE (reference sequence). This CDR3 is 15 amino acids long. CDR3 residues: CASSYGAGGVSEQYV. The DNA of the CDR3 is TGTGCCAGCAGCTATGGAGCGGGTGGGGTAAGCGAGCAGTACGTC.

This chain uses TRBV9 with TRBJ1-3; TRBD1 might be the D (6 bases). Trimming pared 0 bases from V and 4 bases from J, leaving 11 bases between. The germline V gene has CDR1 SGDLS and CDR2 YYNGEE. This CDR3 has 15 amino acids. The CDR3 is CASSVGQEAGNTIYF. In DNA form, the CDR3 reads TGTGCCAGCAGCGTAGGACAGGAGGCAGGAAACACCATATATTTT.